This entry lists 23 T cell receptor beta chains sequenced from one sample in a study of T cells after posttransplantation cyclophosphamide. The table came from immunoSEQ multiplex PCR; TCRdb's copy has only in-frame clones and leaves some out. Singletons are absent from the sample, which has 40,000 to 55,000 clones. Sequencing was done on a sample of PBMCs. The receptors were gathered from a man aged 35 to 55 in good health, CMV-negative, and a related stem cell transplant donor.

In its sample, this clone was seen many times. This sequence joins TRBV29-1 and TRBJ2-2; 9 bases are shared with TRBD2. The CDR3 spans 14 residues. Germline values: CDR1 SQVTM, CDR2 ANQGSEA. With V trimmed by 7 bases and J by 7 bases, 10 bases remained unmatched. CDR3 DNA: TGCAGCGCCGGTAGCGGGGGCAGTAACGGGGAGCTGTTTTTT. This codes for CSAGSGGSNGELFF.

This clone occurred many times. The V and J genes are TRBV19 and TRBJ2-7; D perhaps matches TRBD1 (6 bases). Per germline, CDR1 LNHDA and CDR2 SQIVND (reference sequence). CDR3 length: 13 residues. V lost 4 bases to trimming and J lost 2 bases, with 9 bases between them. The CDR3 sequence: CASSTGQPYEQYV. For the CDR3, the DNA is TGTGCCAGTAGTACCGGACAGCCCTACGAGCAGTACGTC.

The V gene is TRBV7-8, the J gene TRBJ2-1; TRBD1 might be the D (6 bases). Germline CDR1 and CDR2: SGHVS and FQNEAQ. V was clipped by 7 bases and J by 2 bases, with 18 bases between them. The CDR3 covers 16 residues. The CDR3 DNA reads as TGTGCCAGCACTAGGGGATTGGACAGAACCTACAATGAGCAGTTCTTC. It encodes CASTRGLDRTYNEQFF.

This clone was found a few times. The CDR3 here is CASSSQGASYEQYF. In DNA form, the CDR3 reads TGTGCCAGCAGTTCCCAAGGGGCCTCCTACGAGCAGTACTTC. The J gene is TRBJ2-7, the V gene TRBV27; the D gene is possibly TRBD1 (5 bases). The CDR3 is 14 amino acids. Germline-derived CDR1 and CDR2 are MNHEY and SMNVEV (reference sequence). The germline V and J ends were trimmed by 4 bases and 0 bases, with 10 bases remaining between them.

In its sample, this clone was seen many times. V and J are TRBV19 and TRBJ1-1; 7 positions match TRBD1. V lost 8 bases, J lost 9 bases, and 12 bases stayed unmatched. CDR1 is LNHDA and CDR2 is SQIVND in the germline V gene (reference sequence). CDR3 length equals 13 residues. CDR3: CASSRDSTLKAFF. DNA for the CDR3: TGTGCCAGTTCCCGGGACAGCACACTGAAAGCTTTCTTT.

This clone was recorded many times. This chain connects TRBV19 to TRBJ2-7; 7 bases map to TRBD1. With 1 base clipped from V and 3 bases from J, the junction kept 6 bases outside the gene matches. Germline lookup yields CDR1 LNHDA and CDR2 SQIVND (reference sequence). The CDR3 sequence is 15 residues long. CDR3 sequence reads: CASSIVGTVIYEQYF. The CDR3 region has the DNA TGTGCCAGTAGTATAGTCGGGACAGTTATCTACGAGCAGTACTTC.

This clone was picked up many times. The chain is built from TRBV5-1 and TRBJ2-7; 10 nucleotides line up with TRBD2. This CDR3 is 14 amino acids long. V trimming: 4 bases; J trimming: 6 bases; junction bases outside the gene matches: 7. CDR1 and CDR2 from the germline V gene are SGHRS and YFSETQ. CDR3 nucleotides: TGCGCCAGCAGCCCGGAGCGGGGGGGCCTCGAGCAGTACTTC. Protein sequence: CASSPERGGLEQYF.

Many counts were recorded for this clone. This chain links TRBV19 with TRBJ1-5; no reliable D call. CDR1 is LNHDA and CDR2 is SQIVND in the germline V gene (reference sequence). Between the trimmed V and J ends, which lost 3 bases and 3 bases, there was a span of 9 bases. The length of the CDR3 is 14 residues. The CDR3 DNA follows: TGTGCCAGTAGTATGTGGGCAGACAATCAGCCCCAGCATTTT. Its translation is CASSMWADNQPQHF.

At least ten counts were recorded for this clone. J is TRBJ1-2 and V is TRBV7-2; 7 nucleotides agree with TRBD1. J lost 6 bases, V lost 5 bases, and 12 bases had no gene match. This CDR3 contains 15 residues. The germline V gene encodes CDR1 SGHTA and CDR2 FQGNSA. The CDR3 sequence: CASSLGQRLSNGYTF. CDR3 nucleotide sequence: TGTGCCAGCAGCCTGGGACAGCGGCTAAGTAATGGCTACACCTTC.

This clone was seen at least ten times. The V and J genes are TRBV4-1 and TRBJ2-2; 7 positions agree with TRBD1. The germline V gene encodes CDR1 MGHRA and CDR2 YSYEKL. The ends lost 7 bases at V and 2 bases at J; junction bases unmatched: 4. The CDR3 runs to 14 residues. This CDR3 reads CASTGTANTGELFF. The CDR3 DNA is TGCGCCAGCACCGGGACAGCAAACACCGGGGAGCTGTTTTTT.

This clone was recorded at least ten times. This chain links TRBV20-1 with TRBJ2-1; unclear D gene. Germline-derived CDR1 and CDR2 are DFQATT and SNEGSKA (reference sequence). Trimming removed 7 bases at V and 6 bases at J, with 10 bases between. The length of the CDR3 is 11 residues. The chain's CDR3 is CSVSVVNEQFF. The CDR3 nucleotides read TGCAGTGTCAGTGTCGTCAATGAGCAGTTCTTC.

The chain links TRBV5-1 to TRBJ1-1; D gene uncertain. V lost 4 bases and J 1 base, leaving 8 bases between the germline ends. The CDR3 totals 13 residues. Germline loops: CDR1 SGHRS, CDR2 YFSETQ. The CDR3 region has the DNA TGCGCCAGCAGCCCTACAGAGAACACTGAAGCTTTCTTT. Protein sequence: CASSPTENTEAFF.

This clone has a count of ten or more. The chain links TRBV19 to TRBJ2-1; D is ambiguous. V lost 5 bases to trimming and J lost 0 bases, with 14 bases between them. The CDR3 runs to 16 residues. From germline, CDR1 is LNHDA and CDR2 SQIVND (reference sequence). CDR3 region: CASSPEARSSYNEQFF. CDR3 DNA sequence: TGTGCCAGTAGTCCAGAGGCGCGAAGCTCCTACAATGAGCAGTTCTTC.

This clone was recorded many times. This chain joins TRBV19 and TRBJ1-2; D unresolved. Trimming removed 5 bases at V and 5 bases at J, with 15 bases between. CDR3 length: 14 residues. Germline values: CDR1 LNHDA, CDR2 SQIVND (reference sequence). As DNA, the CDR3 is TGTGCCAGTAGTGGGGAGGGAGGTCAATATGGCTACACCTTC. Translating gives CASSGEGGQYGYTF.

The V call is TRBV29-1, the J call TRBJ2-5; D possibly corresponds to TRBD1 (6 bases). This CDR3 has 13 residues. Germline CDR1 SQVTM, CDR2 ANQGSEA. Trimming removed 5 bases at V and 4 bases at J, with 14 bases between. The CDR3 DNA reads as TGCAGCGTTACCCCCAGGGGAATAGAGACCCAGTACTTC. Translation: CSVTPRGIETQYF.

This clone showed up many times. The V call is TRBV6-5, the J call TRBJ2-7, with 7 bases fitting TRBD2. Germline CDR1 and CDR2: MNHEY and SVGAGI. V lost 2 bases to trimming and J lost 0 bases; unmatched junction nucleotides: 4. The CDR3 covers 15 residues. The CDR3 coding sequence is TGTGCCAGCAGTTACATCCGGGACTACTCCTACGAGCAGTACTTC. Its protein is CASSYIRDYSYEQYF.

This clone was counted at least ten times. The CDR3: CASSPTGSGNQPQHF. CDR3 sequence (DNA): TGCGCCAGCAGCCCTACGGGGTCTGGCAATCAGCCCCAGCATTTT. The chain is built from TRBV5-1 and TRBJ1-5; no reliable D call. From germline, CDR1 is SGHRS and CDR2 YFSETQ. Trimming cost V 4 bases and J 2 bases, with 13 bases left between them. The CDR3 loop spans 15 amino acids.

This clone has a count of ten or more. The rearrangement joins TRBV4-3 to TRBJ1-5; D may be TRBD1 (5 bases). V lost 0 bases to trimming and J lost 1 base, with 10 bases between them. This CDR3 has 16 amino acids. Germline V gene data show CDR1 as LGHNA and CDR2 as YSLEER. As DNA, the CDR3 is TGCGCCAGCAGCCAAGATAGGGGCCTGAGCAATCAGCCCCAGCATTTT. This codes for CASSQDRGLSNQPQHF.

This clone was recorded many times. V gene TRBV18 combines with J gene TRBJ1-5, with TRBD1 as a possible D gene (6 bases). CDR3 size: 14 residues. Germline V CDR1 and CDR2: KGHSH, LQKENI. V was shortened by 4 bases and J by 8 bases, with 15 bases between the two germline ends. The CDR3 loop reads CASSRSQGLEPQHF. The CDR3 bases are TGTGCCAGCTCACGAAGCCAGGGGTTGGAGCCCCAGCATTTT.

This clone occurred many times. The genes are TRBV4-3 and TRBJ1-2; D may be TRBD1 (6 bases). The CDR3 extends over 17 amino acids. The V gene lost 0 bases and the J gene lost 3 bases, with 17 bases spanning the gap. Germline CDR1 reads LGHNA; CDR2 reads YSLEER. This CDR3 reads CASSQEEVEQGYYGYTF. As DNA, the CDR3 is TGCGCCAGCAGCCAAGAGGAAGTCGAACAGGGTTACTATGGCTACACCTTC.

This clone showed up many times. This chain links TRBV29-1 with TRBJ1-2; D is perhaps TRBD1 (5 bases). Between the trimmed V and J ends, which lost 3 bases and 3 bases, there was a span of 11 bases. This CDR3 region has 13 residues. The germline CDR1 and CDR2 sequences are SQVTM and ANQGSEA. The DNA for the CDR3 is TGCAGCGTTGACAGGGATATAGACTATGGCTACACCTTC. It yields the protein CSVDRDIDYGYTF.

This clone was recorded many times. The chain employs TRBV7-6 and TRBJ1-2; 9 bases fit TRBD1. The V segment lost 1 base and the J segment 5 bases; nucleotides outside the gene matches: 11. The CDR3 loop spans 17 amino acids. The V gene's germline CDR1 is SGHVS and CDR2 FNYEAQ. Here the CDR3 DNA reads TGTGCCAGCAGCTTAGGAACTCCGGGACAGGGCCTTTATGGCTACACCTTC. Encoded protein: CASSLGTPGQGLYGYTF. The entire variable domain, with the rest obtained from reference TRBV7-6 and TRBJ1-2, is as follows: GAGVSQSPRYKVTKRGQDVALRCDPISGHVSLYWYRQALGQGPEFLTYFNYEAQQDKSGLPNDRFSAERPEGSISTLTIQRTEQRDSAMYRCASSLGTPGQGLYGYTFGSGTRLTVV.

This clone was detected many times. J is TRBJ1-5 and V is TRBV5-1, with 10 bases identical to TRBD1. The CDR3 has 14 residues. V was clipped by 3 bases and J by 5 bases; unmatched bases: 2. Germline lookup yields CDR1 SGHRS and CDR2 YFSETQ. CDR3 region: CASSSGQGDQPQHF. The CDR3 bases are TGCGCCAGCAGCTCTGGACAGGGGGATCAGCCCCAGCATTTT.